This is a list of T cell receptor beta chains from one sample in a study of cytomegalovirus exposure and HLA in healthy donors. Profiled with immunoSEQ multiplex PCR; TCRdb holds only in-frame clones, not every one. Altogether under 200,000 clones are present, roughly nine tenths being singletons, with the ten largest covering more than 2.5%. The source material was PBMCs. Receptor source: a woman aged 18-29 years in good health and CMV-seropositive. Each CDR3 is given with its conserved first and last residue. A D gene is named only where the DNA matches it firmly.

v_call	d_call	j_call	cdr3_nt	cdr3_aa
TRBV11-3	TRBD2	TRBJ2-1	TGTGCCAGCAGCCTAGGCGGGACTAGCGGGAGGGGCACCTACAATGAGCAGTTCTTC	CASSLGGTSGRGTYNEQFF
TRBV6-5	NA	TRBJ2-2	TGTGCCAGCTCAGGGAGGTGGAACACCGGGGAGCTGTTTTTT	CASSGRWNTGELFF
TRBV9	TRBD1	TRBJ1-1	TGTGCCAGCCAGCAATATCAGGGGGGATACATGAACACTGAAGCTTTCTTT	CASQQYQGGYMNTEAFF
TRBV5-1	TRBD1	TRBJ2-3	TGCGCCAGCAGCTGGGCACAGGGGGCTGGGGATACGCAGTATTTT	CASSWAQGAGDTQYF
TRBV5-4	NA	TRBJ1-3	TGTGCCAGCAGCTCCAGCGAATCTGGAAACACCATATATTTT	CASSSSESGNTIYF
TRBV27	TRBD1	TRBJ2-7	TGTGCCAGCAGTCGAGACAGGGGTGGAATGTACGAGCAGTACTTC	CASSRDRGGMYEQYF
TRBV6-5	NA	TRBJ1-1	TGTGCCAGCAGTGGTGCAGGGGACGCTTACACTGAAGCTTTCTTT	CASSGAGDAYTEAFF
TRBV27	NA	TRBJ1-2	TGTGCCAGCAGCCTGACAGTCGGCTATGGCTACACCTTC	CASSLTVGYGYTF
TRBV6-6	NA	TRBJ1-3	TGTGCCAGCAGCACACAGGGCTCTGGAAACACCATATATTTT	CASSTQGSGNTIYF
TRBV6-1	NA	TRBJ1-5	TGTGCCAGCAGGGGCAGGGACAATCAGCCCCAGCATTTT	CASRGRDNQPQHF
TRBV4-3	NA	TRBJ2-5	TGCGCCAGCAGCCAAGATTGGCGGGAAGGAGAGACCCAGTACTTC	CASSQDWREGETQYF